This T cell receptor (beta chain) was observed in a study of CD8+ T cells in alopecia areata. Per germline, CDR1 MNHEY and CDR2 SMNVEV (reference sequence). The V end was cut by 10 bases, the J end by 0 bases, with 16 bases between. The CDR3 runs 15 residues. Concerning this clone itself: The antigen is not known.

Points from the study as a whole: Scalp specimens additionally yield sequences from normal skin's resident alphabeta T cells.

It was cDNA, reverse transcribed from extracted RNA, that served as the sequencing template. The protocol was immunoSEQ multiplex PCR, while the TCRdb copy is restricted to in-frame clones and leaves out a portion. There are 150,000 or so clones in the sample; approximately 60% occur only once, and about 4.9% lies in the top ten. This receptor was obtained from a human donor in good health. The sequencing sample was made of CD4+ T cells sorted from blood. This rearrangement joins TRBV27 to TRBJ1-5; unclear D gene. CDR3 DNA sequence: TGTGCCACCTCCCTGGTAGGGTATAGCAATCAGCCCCAGCATTTT. This codes for CATSLVGYSNQPQHF.